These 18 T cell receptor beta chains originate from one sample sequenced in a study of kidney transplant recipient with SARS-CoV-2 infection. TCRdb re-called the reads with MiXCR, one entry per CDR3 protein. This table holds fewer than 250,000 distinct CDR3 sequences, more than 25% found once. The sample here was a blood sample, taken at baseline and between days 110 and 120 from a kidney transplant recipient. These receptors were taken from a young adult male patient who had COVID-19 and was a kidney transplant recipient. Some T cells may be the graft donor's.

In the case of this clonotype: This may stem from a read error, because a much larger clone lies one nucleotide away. CDR3 in DNA: TGTGCCGGCAGCTTAGGTGACGATCGTATTTACACCTTC. Protein sequence: CAGSLGDDRIYTF. This rearrangement joins TRBV7-2 to TRBJ1-2; D uncertain. From germline, CDR1 is SGHTA and CDR2 FQGNSA. The CDR3 length is 13 residues.

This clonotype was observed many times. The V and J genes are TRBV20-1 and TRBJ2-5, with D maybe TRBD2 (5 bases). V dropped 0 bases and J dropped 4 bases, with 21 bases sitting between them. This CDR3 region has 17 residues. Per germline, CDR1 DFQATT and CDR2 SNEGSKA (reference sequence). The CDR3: CSARDMRSDYPRETQYF. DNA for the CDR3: TGCAGTGCTAGAGATATGAGGAGCGACTACCCTAGAGAGACCCAGTACTTC.

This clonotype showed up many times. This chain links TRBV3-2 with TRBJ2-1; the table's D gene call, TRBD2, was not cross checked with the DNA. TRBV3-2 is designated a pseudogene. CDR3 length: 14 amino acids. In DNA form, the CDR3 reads TGTGCCAGCAGCCAACTAGCGGGAGACAATGAGCAGTTCTTC. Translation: CASSQLAGDNEQFF.

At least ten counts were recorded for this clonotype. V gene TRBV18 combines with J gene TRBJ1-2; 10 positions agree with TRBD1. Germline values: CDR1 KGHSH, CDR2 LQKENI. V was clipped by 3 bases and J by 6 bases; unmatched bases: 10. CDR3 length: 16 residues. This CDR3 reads CASSPPGTGDLHGYTF. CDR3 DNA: TGTGCCAGCTCACCCCCCGGGACAGGGGACCTTCATGGCTACACCTTC. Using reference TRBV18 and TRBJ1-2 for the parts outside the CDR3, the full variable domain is NAGVMQNPRHLVRRRGQEARLRCSPMKGHSHVYWYRQLPEEGLKFMVYLQKENIIDESGMPKERFSAEFPKEGPSILRIQQVVRGDSAAYFCASSPPGTGDLHGYTFGSGTRLTVV.

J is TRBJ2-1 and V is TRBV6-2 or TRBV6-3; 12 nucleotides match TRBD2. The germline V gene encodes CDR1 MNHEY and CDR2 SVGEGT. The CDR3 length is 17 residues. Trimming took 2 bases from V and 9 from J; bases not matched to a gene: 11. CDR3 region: CASSYASGRAGVLEQFF. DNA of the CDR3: TGTGCCAGCAGTTACGCTAGCGGGAGGGCCGGGGTCCTTGAGCAGTTCTTC.

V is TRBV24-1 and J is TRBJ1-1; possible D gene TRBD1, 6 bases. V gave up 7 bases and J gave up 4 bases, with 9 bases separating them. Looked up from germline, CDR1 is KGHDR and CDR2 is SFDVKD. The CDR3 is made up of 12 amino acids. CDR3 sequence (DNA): TGTGCCACCAGCTCAGGGGTCACTGAAGCTTTCTTT. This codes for CATSSGVTEAFF.

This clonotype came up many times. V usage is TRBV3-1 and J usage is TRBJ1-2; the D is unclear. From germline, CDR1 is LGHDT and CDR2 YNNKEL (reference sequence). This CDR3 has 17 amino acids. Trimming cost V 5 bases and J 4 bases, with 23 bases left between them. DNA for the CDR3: TGTGCCAGCAGCGGCAAGCTCACCCTTCGAAAGACCTATGGCTACACCTTC. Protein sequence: CASSGKLTLRKTYGYTF. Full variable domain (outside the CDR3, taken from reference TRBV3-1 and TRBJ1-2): DTAVSQTPKYLVTQMGNDKSIKCEQNLGHDTMYWYKQDSKKFLKIMFSYNNKELIINETVPNRFSPKSPDKAHLNLHINSLELGDSAVYFCASSGKLTLRKTYGYTFGSGTRLTVV.

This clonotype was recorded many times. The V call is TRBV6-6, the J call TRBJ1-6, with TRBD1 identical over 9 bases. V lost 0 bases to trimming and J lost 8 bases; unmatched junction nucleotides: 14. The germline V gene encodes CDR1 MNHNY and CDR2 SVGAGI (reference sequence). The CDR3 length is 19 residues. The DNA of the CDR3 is TGTGCCAGCAGTTACTCGAGTGGGCGGGACAGGGTCAAGTATTCACCCCTCCACTTT. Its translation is CASSYSSGRDRVKYSPLHF.

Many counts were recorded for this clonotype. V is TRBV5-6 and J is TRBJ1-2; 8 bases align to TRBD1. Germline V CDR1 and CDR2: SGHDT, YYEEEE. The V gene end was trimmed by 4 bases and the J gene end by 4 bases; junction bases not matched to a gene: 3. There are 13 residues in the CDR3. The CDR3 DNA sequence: TGTGCCAGCAGCGTCGGACAGGGCTATGGCTACACCTTC. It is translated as CASSVGQGYGYTF.

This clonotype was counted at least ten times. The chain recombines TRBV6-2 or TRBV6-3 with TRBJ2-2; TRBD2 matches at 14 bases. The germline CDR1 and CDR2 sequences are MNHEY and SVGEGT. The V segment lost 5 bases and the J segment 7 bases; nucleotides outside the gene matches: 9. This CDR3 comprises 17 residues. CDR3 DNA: TGTGCCAGCAGTGCCCGACTAGCGGGGGGGCGTGACGGGGAGCTGTTTTTT. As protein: CASSARLAGGRDGELFF.

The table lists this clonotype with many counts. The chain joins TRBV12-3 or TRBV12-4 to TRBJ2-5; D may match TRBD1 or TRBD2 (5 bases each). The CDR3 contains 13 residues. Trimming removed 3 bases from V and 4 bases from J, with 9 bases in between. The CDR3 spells CASSFTGGETQYF. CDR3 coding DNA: TGTGCCAGCAGTTTCACAGGAGGAGAGACCCAGTACTTC.

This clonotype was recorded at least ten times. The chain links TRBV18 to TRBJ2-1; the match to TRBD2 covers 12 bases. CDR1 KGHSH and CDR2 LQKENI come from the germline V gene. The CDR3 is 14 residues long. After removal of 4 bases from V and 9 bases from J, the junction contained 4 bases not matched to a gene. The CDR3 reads CASSQGLAGIEQFF. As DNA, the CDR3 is TGTGCCAGCTCACAAGGACTAGCGGGGATTGAGCAGTTCTTC.

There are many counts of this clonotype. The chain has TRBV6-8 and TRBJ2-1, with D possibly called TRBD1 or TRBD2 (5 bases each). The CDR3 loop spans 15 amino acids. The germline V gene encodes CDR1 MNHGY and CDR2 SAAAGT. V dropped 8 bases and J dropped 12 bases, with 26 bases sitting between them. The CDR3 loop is CASGLVNKKGISQFF. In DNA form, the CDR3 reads TGTGCCAGCGGACTCGTCAACAAGAAGGGGATATCGCAGTTCTTC.

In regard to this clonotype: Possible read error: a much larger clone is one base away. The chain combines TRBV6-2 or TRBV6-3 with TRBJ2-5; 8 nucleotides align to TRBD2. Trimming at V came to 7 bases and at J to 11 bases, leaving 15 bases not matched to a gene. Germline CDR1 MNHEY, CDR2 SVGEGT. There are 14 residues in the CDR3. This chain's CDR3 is CASTESGSVYGQYF. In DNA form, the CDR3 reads TGTGCCAGCACCGAAAGCGGGAGTGTGTACGGGCAGTACTTC.

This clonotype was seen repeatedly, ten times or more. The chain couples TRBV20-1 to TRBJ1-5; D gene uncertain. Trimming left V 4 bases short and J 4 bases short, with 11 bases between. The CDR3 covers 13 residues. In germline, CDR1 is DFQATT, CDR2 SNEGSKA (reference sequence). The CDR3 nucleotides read TGCAGTGCTATCGGAGGATTAAATCAGCCCCAGCATTTT. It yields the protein CSAIGGLNQPQHF.

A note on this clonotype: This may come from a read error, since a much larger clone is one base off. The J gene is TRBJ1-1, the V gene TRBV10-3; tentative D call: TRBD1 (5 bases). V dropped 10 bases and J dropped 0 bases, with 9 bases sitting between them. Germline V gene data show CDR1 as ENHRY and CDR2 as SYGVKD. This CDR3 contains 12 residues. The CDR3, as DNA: TGTGCCACCAGACAGTTGAACACTGAAGCTTTCTTT. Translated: CATRQLNTEAFF.

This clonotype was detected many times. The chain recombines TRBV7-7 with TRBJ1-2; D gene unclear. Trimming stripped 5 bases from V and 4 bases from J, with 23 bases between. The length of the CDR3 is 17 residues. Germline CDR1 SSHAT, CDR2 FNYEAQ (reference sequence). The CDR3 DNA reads TGTGCCAGCAGCGATCAGTCTAAGTGCCGAAAGACCTATGGCTACACCTTC. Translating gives CASSDQSKCRKTYGYTF. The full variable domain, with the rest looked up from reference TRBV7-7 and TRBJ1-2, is GAGVSQSPRYKVTKRGQDVTLRCDPISSHATLYWYQQALGQGPEFLTYFNYEAQPDKSGLPSDRFSAERPEGSISTLTIQRTEQRDSAMYRCASSDQSKCRKTYGYTFGSGTRLTVV.

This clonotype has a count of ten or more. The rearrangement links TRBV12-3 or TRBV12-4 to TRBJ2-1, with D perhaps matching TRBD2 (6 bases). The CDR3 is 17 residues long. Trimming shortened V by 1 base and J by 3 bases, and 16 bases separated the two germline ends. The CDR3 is CASSLVPFGSFYNEQFF. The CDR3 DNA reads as TGTGCCAGCAGTTTAGTACCTTTCGGGAGCTTCTACAATGAGCAGTTCTTC.